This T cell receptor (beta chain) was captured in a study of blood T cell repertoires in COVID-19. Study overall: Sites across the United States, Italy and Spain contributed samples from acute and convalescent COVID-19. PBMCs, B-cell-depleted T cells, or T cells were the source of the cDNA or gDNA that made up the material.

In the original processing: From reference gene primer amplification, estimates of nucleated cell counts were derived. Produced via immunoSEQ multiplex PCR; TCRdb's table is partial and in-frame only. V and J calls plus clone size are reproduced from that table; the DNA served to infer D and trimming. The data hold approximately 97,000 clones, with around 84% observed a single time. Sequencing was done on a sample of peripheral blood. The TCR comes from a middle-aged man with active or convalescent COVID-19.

The CDR3 protein is CASRDAGQGGKQYV. The CDR3 nucleotides are TGTGCCAGCAGGGACGCGGGACAGGGGGGTAAGCAGTACGTC. This chain connects TRBV6-5 to TRBJ2-7; TRBD1 aligns across 11 bases. The germline V gene encodes CDR1 MNHEY and CDR2 SVGAGI. After removal of 6 bases from V and 8 bases from J, the junction contained 9 bases not matched to a gene. CDR3 length: 14 amino acids.